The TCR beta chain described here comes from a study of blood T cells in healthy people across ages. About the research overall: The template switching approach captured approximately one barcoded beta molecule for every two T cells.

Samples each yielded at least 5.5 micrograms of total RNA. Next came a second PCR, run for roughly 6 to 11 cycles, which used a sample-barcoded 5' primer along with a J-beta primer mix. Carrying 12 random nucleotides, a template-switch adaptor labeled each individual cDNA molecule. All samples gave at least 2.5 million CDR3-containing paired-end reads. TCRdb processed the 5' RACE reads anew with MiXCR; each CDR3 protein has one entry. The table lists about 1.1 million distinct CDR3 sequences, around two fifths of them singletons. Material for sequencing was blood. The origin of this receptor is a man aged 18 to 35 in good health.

CDR3 protein: CASSVLGLAGGEQYF. CDR3 coding DNA: TGTGCCAGCAGCGTTCTAGGACTAGCGGGGGGCGAGCAGTACTTC. The chain joins TRBV7-2 to TRBJ2-5; the match to TRBD2 covers 14 bases. The assigned J gene may be wrong: the sequence end matches TRBJ2-7 better. The CDR3 is 15 residues long. Germline CDR1 reads SGHTA; CDR2 reads FQGNSA.